This passage covers 23 T cell receptor beta chains from one sample sequenced in a study of siplizumab effects on memory and regulatory T cells (dated by TCRdb to the late 2010s). Libraries were constructed by the immunoSEQ multiplex PCR assay. This immuneACCESS table, as held by TCRdb, lists in-frame sequences with V and J called but not all clones. Of the missing ones, under half trace to an unresolved V gene in checked studies; the others have no known cause. The sample has around 87,000 clones on record, just under 90% of them singletons. Roughly 15% of the sample lies in the top ten. The specimen was CD4+ T cells sorted from blood. The receptor source for this set is a human donor in good health.

The J gene is TRBJ2-1, the V gene TRBV29-1; D may be TRBD1 (6 bases). CDR1 SQVTM and CDR2 ANQGSEA come from the germline V gene. The CDR3 is 10 amino acids. Trimming stripped 4 bases from V and 9 bases from J, with 7 bases between. CDR3 coding DNA: TGCAGCGTTGGGGGGCGTGAGCAGTTCTTC. Residues: CSVGGREQFF.

About this clone itself: The junction does not match germline at one end; this may be a read error. The rearrangement links TRBV4-3 to TRBJ1-2, with D possibly TRBD1 on 6 matching bases. Germline CDR1 and CDR2: LGHNA and YSLEER. The CDR3 runs 16 residues. CDR3: CASSKDKSGAYYGYTF. CDR3 DNA sequence: TGCGCCAGCAGCAAAGACAAGTCGGGGGCTTACTATGGCTACACCTTC.

The rearrangement uses TRBV2 and TRBJ2-2; D remains unclear. This CDR3 is built from 14 residues. Trimming took 6 bases from V and 0 from J, leaving 8 bases between them. In germline, CDR1 is SNHLY, CDR2 FYNNEI. The CDR3 loop reads CASRETPNTGELFF. In DNA form, the CDR3 reads TGTGCCAGCAGAGAGACCCCGAACACCGGGGAGCTGTTTTTT.

This clone was counted between two and nine times. The V call is TRBV2, the J call TRBJ1-5; possibly TRBD1 for D (6 bases). In germline, CDR1 is SNHLY, CDR2 FYNNEI. Trimming cost V 2 bases and J 3 bases, with 8 bases left between them. The CDR3 is made up of 14 amino acids. Written as DNA, the CDR3 is TGTGCCAGCAGTGAATGGACAGTCAATCAGCCCCAGCATTTT. Translating it yields CASSEWTVNQPQHF.

V gene TRBV9 combines with J gene TRBJ1-2; D call uncertain. CDR1 SGDLS and CDR2 YYNGEE come from the germline V gene. The CDR3 is made up of 14 amino acids. The V gene lost 4 bases and the J gene lost 2 bases, with 12 bases spanning the gap. This CDR3 reads CASSLQDVNYGYTF. The CDR3 DNA reads as TGTGCCAGCAGCCTCCAGGACGTGAACTATGGCTACACCTTC.

The rearrangement links TRBV10-2 to TRBJ1-5; no clear D. V gave up 6 bases and J gave up 0 bases, with 21 bases separating them. CDR1 is WSHSY and CDR2 is SAAADI in the germline V gene. There are 18 residues in the CDR3. This CDR3 reads CASSAPGGSGYSNQPQHF. The CDR3 DNA is TGCGCCAGCAGCGCCCCAGGTGGGTCGGGCTATAGCAATCAGCCCCAGCATTTT.

The rearrangement uses TRBV6-6 and TRBJ1-5; D is unresolved. V lost 6 bases, J lost 0 bases, and 6 bases lay in between. The CDR3 totals 13 residues. Germline V gene lookup returns CDR1 MNHNY and CDR2 SVGAGI (reference sequence). The CDR3 is CASRQDSNQPQHF. CDR3 in DNA: TGTGCCAGCAGGCAGGATAGCAATCAGCCCCAGCATTTT.

This sequence joins TRBV30 and TRBJ1-1, with 8 bases aligning to TRBD1. After removal of 4 bases from V and 3 bases from J, the junction contained 4 bases not matched to a gene. This CDR3 is built from 13 residues. Per germline, CDR1 GTSNPN and CDR2 SVGIG (reference sequence). CDR3 sequence reads: CAWTGGAYTEAFF. The CDR3 coding sequence is TGTGCCTGGACAGGGGGCGCTTACACTGAAGCTTTCTTT.

The rearrangement joins TRBV16 to TRBJ2-7; TRBD1 or TRBD2 may be the D gene (5 bases each). V lost 0 bases, J lost 5 bases, and 11 bases lay in between. Per germline, CDR1 KGHSY and CDR2 FQNENV. The CDR3 has 14 residues. CDR3: CASSQSGRDHEQYF. The CDR3 bases are TGTGCCAGCAGCCAATCGGGCAGGGACCACGAGCAGTACTTC.

The chain recombines TRBV13 with TRBJ1-2; D gene uncertain. Germline V gene sequence: CDR1 PRHDT, CDR2 FYEKMQ (reference sequence). V gave up 6 bases and J gave up 1 base, with 6 bases separating them. The CDR3 contains 12 residues. Here the CDR3 DNA reads TGTGCCAGCAGTCGCCTTAACTATGGCTACACCTTC. It specifies CASSRLNYGYTF.

V and J are TRBV6-6 and TRBJ2-7; 7 bases align to TRBD2. This CDR3 spans 14 amino acids. Trimming cost V 6 bases and J 7 bases; bases outside gene matches: 12. Germline values: CDR1 MNHNY, CDR2 SVGAGI (reference sequence). The CDR3 DNA sequence: TGTGCCAGCAGGAGACCCGGCGGGAGTGAGGAGCAGTACTTC. This sequence encodes CASRRPGGSEEQYF.

The chain recombines TRBV6-1 with TRBJ1-1, with D unclear. The germline V gene has CDR1 MNHNS and CDR2 SASEGT. The V gene lost 7 bases and the J gene lost 1 base, with 13 bases spanning the gap. The CDR3 totals 14 residues. The CDR3 is CASTLLEGNTEAFF. The CDR3 bases are TGTGCCAGCACCCTATTGGAGGGGAACACTGAAGCTTTCTTT.

The chain recombines TRBV5-1 with TRBJ2-5, with 12 nucleotides matching TRBD2. From germline, CDR1 is SGHRS and CDR2 YFSETQ. The CDR3 is 17 residues long. The J segment lost 5 bases and the V segment lost 0 bases, leaving 8 bases of the junction unmatched. The CDR3 coding sequence is TGCGCCAGCAGCTTGGGGGGGACTAGCGGGCCCCAGGAGACCCAGTACTTC. Translated: CASSLGGTSGPQETQYF.

The gene calls are TRBV19 and TRBJ1-1, with a weak D call TRBD1 (5 bases). V lost 3 bases to trimming and J lost 3 bases, with 17 bases between them. Germline assignment: CDR1 LNHDA and CDR2 SQIVND (reference sequence). The length of the CDR3 is 16 residues. CDR3 in amino acids: CASSIGNPGGDTEAFF. The DNA for the CDR3 is TGTGCCAGTAGTATCGGTAACCCCGGAGGGGACACTGAAGCTTTCTTT.

The chain links TRBV7-3 to TRBJ1-2; no clear D gene. Germline V CDR1 and CDR2: SGHTA, FQGTGA. This CDR3 region has 12 residues. V gave up 5 bases and J gave up 9 bases, with 13 bases separating them. The CDR3 coding sequence is TGTGCCAGCAGCCTCGAGGGATTAAGCTACACCTTC. It translates to CASSLEGLSYTF. The full variable domain, its missing parts supplied by reference TRBV7-3 and TRBJ1-2, is GAGVSQTPSNKVTEKGKYVELRCDPISGHTALYWYRQSLGQGPEFLIYFQGTGAADDSGLPNDRFFAVRPEGSVSTLKIQRTERGDSAVYLCASSLEGLSYTFGSGTRLTVV.

This sequence joins TRBV5-1 and TRBJ2-7; 12 bases are a match to TRBD1. From germline, CDR1 is SGHRS and CDR2 YFSETQ. V dropped 1 base and J dropped 7; count of bases not matched to a gene: 3. The CDR3 has 14 residues. The CDR3 region is CASSLRDRGREQYF. CDR3 DNA sequence: TGCGCCAGCAGCTTGCGGGACAGGGGGCGTGAGCAGTACTTC.

The chain uses TRBV7-2 and TRBJ1-2; D gene unclear. V lost 5 bases, J lost 4 bases, and 2 bases lay in between. The germline V gene has CDR1 SGHTA and CDR2 FQGNSA. The CDR3 has 10 amino acids. The CDR3 DNA sequence: TGTGCCAGCAGCAGCTATGGCTACACCTTC. As protein: CASSSYGYTF. The full variable domain, its missing parts supplied by reference TRBV7-2 and TRBJ1-2, is GAGVSQSPSNKVTEKGKDVELRCDPISGHTALYWYRQSLGQGLEFLIYFQGNSAPDKSGLPSDRFSAERTGGSVSTLTIQRTQQEDSAVYLCASSSYGYTFGSGTRLTVV.

The DNA for the CDR3 is TGCGCCAGCAGCCCCGGACTAGCGGGAGACAATGAGCAGTTCTTC. Amino acids: CASSPGLAGDNEQFF. The chain has TRBV5-1 and TRBJ2-1; the match to TRBD2 covers 13 bases. Germline trimming cut 4 bases from V and 5 bases from J; bases unmatched to any gene: 3. Germline V gives CDR1 SGHRS, CDR2 YFSETQ. This CDR3 region has 15 residues.

The chain is built from TRBV7-3 and TRBJ2-3; D might be TRBD1 (6 bases). This CDR3 is 14 amino acids long. Germline V gene data show CDR1 as SGHTA and CDR2 as FQGTGA. The V and J ends lost 2 bases and 6 bases respectively, with 12 bases between them. The CDR3 loop reads CASSLGQGKDTQYF. CDR3 coding DNA: TGTGCCAGCAGCTTAGGCCAGGGGAAGGATACGCAGTATTTT.

A remark on this clone: Here the CDR3 omits its conserved ending phenylalanine or tryptophan, so a read error is the likely source. The rearrangement joins TRBV19 to TRBJ2-7, with 8 bases lining up with TRBD1. The CDR3 runs 14 residues. V lost 4 bases and J lost 7; bases outside the gene matches: 9. From germline, CDR1 is LNHDA and CDR2 SQIVND (reference sequence). As DNA, the CDR3 is TGTGCCAGTAGTAAGACAGGGGTTTGGAGTGAGCAGTACCTC. It specifies CASSKTGVWSEQYL.

The genes are TRBV28 and TRBJ2-6, with unresolved D. V was shortened by 7 bases and J by 0 bases, with 10 bases between the two germline ends. CDR1 and CDR2 from the germline V gene are MDHEN and SYDVKM. The CDR3 length is 15 residues. CDR3 amino acids: CASTLGNSGANVLTF. The CDR3, as DNA: TGTGCCAGCACCCTGGGGAACTCTGGGGCCAACGTCCTGACTTTC.

The chain recombines TRBV19 with TRBJ1-5, with a weak D call TRBD1 (5 bases). The germline V gene has CDR1 LNHDA and CDR2 SQIVND (reference sequence). The CDR3 is 15 amino acids. V lost 6 bases to trimming and J lost 4 bases, with 16 bases between them. The CDR3, as DNA: TGTGCCAGTAGCATTACAGGTGGGGGGAATCAGCCCCAGCATTTT. Residues: CASSITGGGNQPQHF.

This chain uses TRBV4-1 with TRBJ2-7; TRBD2 matches 13 bases. The CDR3 has 16 amino acids. Unmatched junction bases numbered 3, after V lost 1 base and J lost 3 bases. Germline CDR1 reads MGHRA; CDR2 reads YSYEKL. The CDR3 reads CASSQVGLAGLYEQYF. In nucleotides, the CDR3 is TGCGCCAGCAGCCAAGTGGGACTAGCGGGACTCTACGAGCAGTACTTC.